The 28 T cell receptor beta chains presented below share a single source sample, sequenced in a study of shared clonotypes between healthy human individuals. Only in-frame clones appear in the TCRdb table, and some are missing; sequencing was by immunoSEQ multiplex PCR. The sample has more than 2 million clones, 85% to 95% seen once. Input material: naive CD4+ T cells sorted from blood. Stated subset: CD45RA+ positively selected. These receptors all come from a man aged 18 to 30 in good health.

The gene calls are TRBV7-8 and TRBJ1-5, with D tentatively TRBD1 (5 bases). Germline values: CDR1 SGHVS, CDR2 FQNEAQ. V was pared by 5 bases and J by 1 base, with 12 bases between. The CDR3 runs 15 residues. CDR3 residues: CASSPQGRSNQPQHF. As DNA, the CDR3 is TGTGCCAGCAGCCCCCAGGGTCGGAGCAATCAGCCCCAGCATTTT.

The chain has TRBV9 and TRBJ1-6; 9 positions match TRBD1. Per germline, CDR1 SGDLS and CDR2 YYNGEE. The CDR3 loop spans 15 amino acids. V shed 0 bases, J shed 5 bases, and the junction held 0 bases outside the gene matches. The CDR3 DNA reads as TGTGCCAGCAGCGTAGGGGACAGGGATAATTCACCCCTCCACTTT. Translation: CASSVGDRDNSPLHF.

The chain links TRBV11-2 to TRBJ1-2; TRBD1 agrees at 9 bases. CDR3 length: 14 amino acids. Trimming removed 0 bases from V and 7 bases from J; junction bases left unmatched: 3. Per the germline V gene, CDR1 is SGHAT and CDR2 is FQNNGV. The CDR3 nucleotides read TGTGCCAGCAGCTTAGATGGGACAGGGCGTGGCTACACCTTC. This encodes CASSLDGTGRGYTF.

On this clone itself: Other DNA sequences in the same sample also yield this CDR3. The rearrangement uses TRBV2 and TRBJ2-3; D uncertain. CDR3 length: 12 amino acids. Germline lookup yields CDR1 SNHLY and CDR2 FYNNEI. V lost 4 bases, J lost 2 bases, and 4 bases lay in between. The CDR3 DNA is TGTGCCAGCAGTGTTACCACAGATACGCAGTATTTT. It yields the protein CASSVTTDTQYF.

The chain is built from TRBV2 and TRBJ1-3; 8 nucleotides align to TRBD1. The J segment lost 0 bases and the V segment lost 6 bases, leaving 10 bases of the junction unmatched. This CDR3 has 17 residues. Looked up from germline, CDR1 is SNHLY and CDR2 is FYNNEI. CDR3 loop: CASSRRDRSLSGNTIYF. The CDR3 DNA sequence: TGTGCCAGCAGCAGGCGGGACAGGTCCCTCTCTGGAAACACCATATATTTT.

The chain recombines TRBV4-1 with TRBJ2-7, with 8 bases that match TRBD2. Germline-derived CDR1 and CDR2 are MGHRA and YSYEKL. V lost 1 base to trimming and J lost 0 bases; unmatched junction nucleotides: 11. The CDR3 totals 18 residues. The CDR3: CASSQGALAGGHSYEQYF. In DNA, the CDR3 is TGCGCCAGCAGCCAAGGGGCCTTGGCGGGAGGCCACTCCTACGAGCAGTACTTC.

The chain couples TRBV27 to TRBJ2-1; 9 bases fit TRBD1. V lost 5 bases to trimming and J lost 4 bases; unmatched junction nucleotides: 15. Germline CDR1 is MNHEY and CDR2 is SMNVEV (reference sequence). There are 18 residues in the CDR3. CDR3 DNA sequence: TGTGCCAGCAGTCCCCAAAGGACAGGGGAGTCGTTATACAATGAGCAGTTCTTC. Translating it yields CASSPQRTGESLYNEQFF.

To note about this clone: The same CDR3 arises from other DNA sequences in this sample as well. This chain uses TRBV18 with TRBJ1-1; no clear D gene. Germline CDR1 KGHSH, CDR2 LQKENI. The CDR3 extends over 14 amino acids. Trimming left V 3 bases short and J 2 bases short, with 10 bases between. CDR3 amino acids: CASSPPGPNTEAFF. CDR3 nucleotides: TGTGCCAGCTCACCGCCGGGTCCAAACACTGAAGCTTTCTTT.

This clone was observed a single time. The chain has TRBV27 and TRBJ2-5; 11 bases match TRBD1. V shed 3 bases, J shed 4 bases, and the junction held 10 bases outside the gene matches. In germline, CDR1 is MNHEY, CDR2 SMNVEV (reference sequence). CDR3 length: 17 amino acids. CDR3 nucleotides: TGTGCCAGCAGTTTGGGACAGGGGGAGCCAGGGGCAGAGACCCAGTACTTC. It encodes CASSLGQGEPGAETQYF.

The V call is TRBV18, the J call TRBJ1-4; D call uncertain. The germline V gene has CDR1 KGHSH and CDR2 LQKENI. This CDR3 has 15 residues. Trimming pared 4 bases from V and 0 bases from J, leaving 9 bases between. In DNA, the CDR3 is TGTGCCAGCTCACTTAACACGGCAACTAATGAAAAACTGTTTTTT. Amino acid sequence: CASSLNTATNEKLFF.

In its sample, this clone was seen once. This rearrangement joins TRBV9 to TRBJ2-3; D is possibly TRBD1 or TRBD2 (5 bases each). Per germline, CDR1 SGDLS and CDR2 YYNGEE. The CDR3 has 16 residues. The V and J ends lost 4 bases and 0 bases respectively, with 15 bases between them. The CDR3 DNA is TGTGCCAGCAGCCAGGGAGTTCTCCCTAGCACAGATACGCAGTATTTT. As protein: CASSQGVLPSTDTQYF.

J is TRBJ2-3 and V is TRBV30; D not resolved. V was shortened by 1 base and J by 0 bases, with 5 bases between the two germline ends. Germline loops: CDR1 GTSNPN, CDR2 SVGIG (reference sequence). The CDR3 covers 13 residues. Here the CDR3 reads CAWSAGSTDTQYF. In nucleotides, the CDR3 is TGTGCCTGGAGTGCGGGTAGCACAGATACGCAGTATTTT.

This CDR3 reads CASSLLDARGSPLHF. In DNA, the CDR3 is TGTGCCAGCAGCCTTCTGGACGCCCGGGGTTCACCCCTCCACTTT. V usage is TRBV4-2 and J usage is TRBJ1-6; no reliable D call. CDR1 is LGHNA and CDR2 is YNFKEQ in the germline V gene. Trimming removed 4 bases at V and 9 bases at J, with 16 bases between. This CDR3 spans 15 amino acids.

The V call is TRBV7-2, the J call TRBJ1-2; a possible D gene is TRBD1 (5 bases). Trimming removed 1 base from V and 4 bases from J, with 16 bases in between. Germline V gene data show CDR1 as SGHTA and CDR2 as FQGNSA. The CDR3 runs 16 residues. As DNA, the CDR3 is TGTGCCAGCAGCTTAGAACCCGGGGGGGATTCCTATGGCTACACCTTC. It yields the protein CASSLEPGGDSYGYTF.

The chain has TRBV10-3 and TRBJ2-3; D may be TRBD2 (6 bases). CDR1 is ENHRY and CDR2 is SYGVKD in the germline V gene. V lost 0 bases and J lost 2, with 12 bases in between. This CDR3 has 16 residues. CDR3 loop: CAISESSGGTTDTQYF. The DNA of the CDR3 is TGTGCCATCAGTGAGTCAAGTGGCGGGACCACAGATACGCAGTATTTT.

This CDR3 reads CASSQVIRNYGYTF. CDR3 in DNA: TGCGCCAGCAGCCAAGTGATTCGGAACTATGGCTACACCTTC. V usage is TRBV4-3 and J usage is TRBJ1-2; D gene ambiguous. The germline CDR1 and CDR2 sequences are LGHNA and YSLEER. The CDR3 spans 14 residues. V lost 1 base and J 2 bases, leaving 8 bases between the germline ends.

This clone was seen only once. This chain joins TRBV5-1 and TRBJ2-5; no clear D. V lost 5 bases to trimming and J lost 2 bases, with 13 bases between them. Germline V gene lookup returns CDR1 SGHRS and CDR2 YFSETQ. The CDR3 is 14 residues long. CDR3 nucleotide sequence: TGCGCCAGCAGGCGTAGCATGGCTCAAGAGACCCAGTACTTC. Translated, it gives CASRRSMAQETQYF.

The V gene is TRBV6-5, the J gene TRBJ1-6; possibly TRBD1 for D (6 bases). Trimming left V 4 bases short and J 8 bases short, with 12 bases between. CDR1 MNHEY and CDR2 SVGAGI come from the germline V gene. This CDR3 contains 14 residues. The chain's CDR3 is CASSSGAPYSPLHF. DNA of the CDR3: TGTGCCAGCAGTTCGGGGGCGCCGTATTCACCCCTCCACTTT.

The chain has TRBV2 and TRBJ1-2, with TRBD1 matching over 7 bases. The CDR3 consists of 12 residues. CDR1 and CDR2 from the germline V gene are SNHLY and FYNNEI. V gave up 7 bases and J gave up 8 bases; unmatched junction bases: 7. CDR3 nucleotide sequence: TGTGCCAGCATCGAACAGGGGATGGGCTACACCTTC. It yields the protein CASIEQGMGYTF.

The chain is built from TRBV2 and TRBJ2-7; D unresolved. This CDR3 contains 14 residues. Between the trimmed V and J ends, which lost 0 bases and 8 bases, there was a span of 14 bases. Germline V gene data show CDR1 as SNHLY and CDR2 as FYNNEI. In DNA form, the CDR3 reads TGTGCCAGCAGTGAAGCGTCCCCCCTCGGACAGCAGTACTTC. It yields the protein CASSEASPLGQQYF. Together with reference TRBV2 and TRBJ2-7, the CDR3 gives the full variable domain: EPEVTQTPSHQVTQMGQEVILRCVPISNHLYFYWYRQILGQKVEFLVSFYNNEISEKSEIFDDQFSVERPDGSNFTLKIRSTKLEDSAMYFCASSEASPLGQQYFGPGTRLTVT.

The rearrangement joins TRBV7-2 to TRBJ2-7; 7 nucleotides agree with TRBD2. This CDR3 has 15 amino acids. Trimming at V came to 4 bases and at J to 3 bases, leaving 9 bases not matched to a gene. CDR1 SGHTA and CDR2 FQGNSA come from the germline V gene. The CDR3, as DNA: TGTGCCAGCAGCTCATACACTAGCGCGAACTACGAGCAGTACTTC. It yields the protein CASSSYTSANYEQYF. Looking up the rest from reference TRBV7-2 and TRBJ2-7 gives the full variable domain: GAGVSQSPSNKVTEKGKDVELRCDPISGHTALYWYRQSLGQGLEFLIYFQGNSAPDKSGLPSDRFSAERTGGSVSTLTIQRTQQEDSAVYLCASSSYTSANYEQYFGPGTRLTVT.

The CDR3 bases are TGTGCCAGCAGCGTGGACAGGGTAACTGAAAAACTGTTTTTT. It is translated as CASSVDRVTEKLFF. J is TRBJ1-4 and V is TRBV11-2; TRBD1 matches at 8 bases. J lost 7 bases, V lost 5 bases, and 6 bases had no gene match. CDR3 length: 14 amino acids. Per the germline V gene, CDR1 is SGHAT and CDR2 is FQNNGV.

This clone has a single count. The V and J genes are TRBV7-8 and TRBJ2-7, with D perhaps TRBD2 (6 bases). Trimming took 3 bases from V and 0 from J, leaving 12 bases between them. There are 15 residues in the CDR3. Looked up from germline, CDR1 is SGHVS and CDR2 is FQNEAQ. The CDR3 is CASSFISGTSYEQYF. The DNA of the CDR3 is TGTGCCAGCAGCTTTATTAGCGGTACCTCCTACGAGCAGTACTTC. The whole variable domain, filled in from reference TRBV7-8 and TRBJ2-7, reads GAGVSQSPRYKVAKRGQDVALRCDPISGHVSLFWYQQALGQGPEFLTYFQNEAQLDKSGLPSDRFFAERPEGSVSTLKIQRTQQEDSAVYLCASSFISGTSYEQYFGPGTRLTVT.

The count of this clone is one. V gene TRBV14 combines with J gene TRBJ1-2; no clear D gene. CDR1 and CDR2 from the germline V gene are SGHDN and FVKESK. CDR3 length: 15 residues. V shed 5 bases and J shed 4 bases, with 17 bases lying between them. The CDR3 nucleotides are TGTGCCAGCAGCAAAGGCGCAGCATCTTTCTATGGCTACACCTTC. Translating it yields CASSKGAASFYGYTF.

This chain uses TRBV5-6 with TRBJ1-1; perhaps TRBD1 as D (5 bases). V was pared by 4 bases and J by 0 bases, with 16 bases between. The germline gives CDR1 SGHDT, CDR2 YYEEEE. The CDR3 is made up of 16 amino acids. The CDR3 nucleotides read TGTGCCAGCAGCCCACCGCGGGGCAGCTTGAACACTGAAGCTTTCTTT. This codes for CASSPPRGSLNTEAFF.

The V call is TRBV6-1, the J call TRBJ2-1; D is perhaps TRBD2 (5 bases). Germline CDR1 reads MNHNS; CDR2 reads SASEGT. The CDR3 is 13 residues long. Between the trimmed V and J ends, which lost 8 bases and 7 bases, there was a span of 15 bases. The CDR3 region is CASRDPPGNEQFF. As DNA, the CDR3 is TGTGCCAGCCGCGACCCCCCGGGAAATGAGCAGTTCTTC.

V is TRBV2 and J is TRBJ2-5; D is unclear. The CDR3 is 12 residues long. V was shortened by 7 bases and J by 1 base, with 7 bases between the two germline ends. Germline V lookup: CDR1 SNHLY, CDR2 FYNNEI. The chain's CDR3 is CASKQLQETQYF. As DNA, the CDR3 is TGTGCCAGCAAACAGCTCCAAGAGACCCAGTACTTC. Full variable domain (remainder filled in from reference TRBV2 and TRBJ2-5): EPEVTQTPSHQVTQMGQEVILRCVPISNHLYFYWYRQILGQKVEFLVSFYNNEISEKSEIFDDQFSVERPDGSNFTLKIRSTKLEDSAMYFCASKQLQETQYFGPGTRLLVL.

DNA for the CDR3: TGTGCCACCAGCAGAGATTGGAGGACAGGGGATTCACCCCTCCACTTT. Its translation: CATSRDWRTGDSPLHF. The chain links TRBV15 to TRBJ1-6, with 9 bases that match TRBD1. The CDR3 is 16 amino acids. V lost 0 bases and J lost 8; bases outside the gene matches: 5. Germline CDR1 LNHNV, CDR2 YYDKDF (reference sequence).